The 5 T cell receptor beta chains below were found in one sample sequenced in a study of regulatory T cells in long-lasting Graves disease. As to time point: newly diagnosed GD, antithyroid drugs for less than 3 months. Following extraction of RNA from PBMCs, that RNA was used to make the TCR library. Libraries of TCR beta came from iRepertoire HTBI primers plus Arm-PCR of CDR3 regions. TCRdb used MiXCR to reprocess the multiplex PCR reads, holding one entry per CDR3 protein. The top ten clones hold about 23% of a sample with about 420,000 distinct CDR3 sequences, around 17% of them seen once. This sample also belongs to another study, concerning T cells in Graves' hyperthyroidism and ophthalmopathy.

The sequencing used peripheral blood mononuclear cells (PBMCs), collected at new diagnosis, from a patient treated with antithyroid drugs. These receptors were collected from a woman younger than 30 with Graves disease.

Only a few counts were recorded for this clonotype. A much larger clone lies one base from this, so it may be a read error. The V gene is TRBV7-3, the J gene TRBJ1-1; 7 nucleotides agree with TRBD1. Losses at the gene ends were 5 bases for V and 2 bases for J; bases not matched to a gene: 2. The CDR3 runs to 13 residues. Germline V gives CDR1 SGHTA, CDR2 FQGTGA. The chain's CDR3 is CASSRDSNTEAFF. Written as DNA, the CDR3 is TGTGCCAGCAGCCGGGACAGCAACACTGAAGCTTTCTTT.

This sequence joins TRBV20-1 and TRBJ1-6; perhaps TRBD1 as D (6 bases). The CDR3 totals 13 residues. Germline assignment: CDR1 DFQATT and CDR2 SNEGSKA (reference sequence). The V gene lost 5 bases and the J gene lost 10 bases, with 15 bases spanning the gap. The chain's CDR3 is CSAFPDSPSPLHF. CDR3 coding DNA: TGCAGTGCTTTCCCGGACAGCCCATCACCCCTCCACTTT.

This clonotype has more than one count but fewer than ten. V gene TRBV30 combines with J gene TRBJ1-6, with a tentative D call TRBD1 (6 bases). Looked up from germline, CDR1 is GTSNPN and CDR2 is SVGIG (reference sequence). CDR3 size: 13 residues. V was cut by 8 bases and J by 5 bases, with 13 bases left in between. Here the CDR3 DNA reads TGTGCCGGGGGGGCGTTTGATAATTCACCCCTCCACTTT. Translated: CAGGAFDNSPLHF.

This clonotype came up a few times. Given a much more abundant clone one base away, this may be a read error. V is TRBV20-1 and J is TRBJ1-1, with D hard to call. CDR1 is DFQATT, CDR2 SNEGSKA, per germline (reference sequence). The length of the CDR3 is 12 residues. In DNA form, the CDR3 reads TGCAGTGCTAGAGATCCTACCACTGAAGCTCTCTTT. Protein: CSARDPTTEALF.

Turning to this clonotype: Since a far larger clone is one base different, this is likely a read error. This sequence joins TRBV28 and TRBJ2-1, with D tentatively TRBD1 (6 bases). CDR1 is MDHEN and CDR2 is SYDVKM in the germline V gene. This CDR3 is built from 13 residues. V was clipped by 5 bases and J by 10 bases, with 15 bases between them. CDR3 amino acids: CASSVGTNYEQFF. The CDR3 coding sequence is TGTGCCAGCAGTGTCGGGACAAATTACGAGCAGTTCTTC. The variable domain in full, completed from reference TRBV28 and TRBJ2-1, reads DVKVTQSSRYLVKRTGEKVFLECVQDMDHENMFWYRQDPGLGLRLIYFSYDVKMKEKGDIPEGYSVSREKKERFSLILESASTNQTSMYLCASSVGTNYEQFFGPGTRLTVL.